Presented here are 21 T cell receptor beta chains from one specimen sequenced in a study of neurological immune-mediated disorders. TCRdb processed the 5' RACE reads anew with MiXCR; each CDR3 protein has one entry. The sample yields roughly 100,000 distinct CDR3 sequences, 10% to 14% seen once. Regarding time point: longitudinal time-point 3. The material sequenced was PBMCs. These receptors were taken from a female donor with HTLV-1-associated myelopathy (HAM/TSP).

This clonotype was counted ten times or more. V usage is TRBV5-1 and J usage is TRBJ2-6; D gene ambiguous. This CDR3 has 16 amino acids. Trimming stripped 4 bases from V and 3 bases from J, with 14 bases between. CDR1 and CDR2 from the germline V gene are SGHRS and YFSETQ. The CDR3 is CASSRYLADGANVLTF. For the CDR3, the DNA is TGCGCCAGCAGCCGTTATCTGGCAGATGGGGCCAACGTCCTGACTTTC.

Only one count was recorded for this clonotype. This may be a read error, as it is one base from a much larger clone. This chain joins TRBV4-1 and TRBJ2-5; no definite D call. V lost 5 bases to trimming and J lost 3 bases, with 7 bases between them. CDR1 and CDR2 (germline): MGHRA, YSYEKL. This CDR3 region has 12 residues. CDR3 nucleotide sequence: TGCGCCAGCAGCACACTAAAAGAGACCCAGTACTTC. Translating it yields CASSTLKETQYF.

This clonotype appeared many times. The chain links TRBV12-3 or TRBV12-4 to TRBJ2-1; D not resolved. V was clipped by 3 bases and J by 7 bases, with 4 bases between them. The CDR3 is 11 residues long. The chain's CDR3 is CASSLRNEQFF. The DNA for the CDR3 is TGTGCCAGCAGTTTGAGAAATGAGCAGTTCTTC.

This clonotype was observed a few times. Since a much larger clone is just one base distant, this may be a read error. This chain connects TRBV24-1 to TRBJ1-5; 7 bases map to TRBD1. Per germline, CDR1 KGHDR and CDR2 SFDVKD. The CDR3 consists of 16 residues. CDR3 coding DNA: TGTGTCACCAGTGACCGGACAGGATATTACAATCAGCCCCAGCATTTT. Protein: CVTSDRTGYYNQPQHF.

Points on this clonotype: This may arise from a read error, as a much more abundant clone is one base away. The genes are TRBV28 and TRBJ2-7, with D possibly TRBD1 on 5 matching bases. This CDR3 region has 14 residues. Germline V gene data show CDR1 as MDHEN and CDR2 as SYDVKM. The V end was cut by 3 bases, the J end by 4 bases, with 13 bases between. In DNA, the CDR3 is TGTGCCAGCAGTTTGATTGGACACAGATACGAGCAGTACTTC. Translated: CASSLIGHRYEQYF. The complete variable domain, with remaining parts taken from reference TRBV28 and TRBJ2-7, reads DVKVTQSSRYLVKRTGEKVFLECVQDMDHENMFWYRQDPGLGLRLIYFSYDVKMKEKGDIPEGYSVSREKKERFSLILESASTNQTSMYLCASSLIGHRYEQYFGPGTRLTVT.

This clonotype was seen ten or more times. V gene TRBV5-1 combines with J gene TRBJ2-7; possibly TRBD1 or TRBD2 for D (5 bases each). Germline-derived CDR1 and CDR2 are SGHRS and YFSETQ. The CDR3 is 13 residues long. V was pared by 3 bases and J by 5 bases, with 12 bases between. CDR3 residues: CASSYRDLNEQYF. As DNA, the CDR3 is TGCGCCAGCAGCTACCGGGACCTCAACGAGCAGTACTTC.

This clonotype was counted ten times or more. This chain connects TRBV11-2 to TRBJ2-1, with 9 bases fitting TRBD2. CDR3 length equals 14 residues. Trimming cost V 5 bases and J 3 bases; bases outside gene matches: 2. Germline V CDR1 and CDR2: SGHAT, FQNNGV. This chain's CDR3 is CASSRLAVYNEQFF. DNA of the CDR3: TGTGCCAGCAGCCGACTAGCGGTCTACAATGAGCAGTTCTTC.

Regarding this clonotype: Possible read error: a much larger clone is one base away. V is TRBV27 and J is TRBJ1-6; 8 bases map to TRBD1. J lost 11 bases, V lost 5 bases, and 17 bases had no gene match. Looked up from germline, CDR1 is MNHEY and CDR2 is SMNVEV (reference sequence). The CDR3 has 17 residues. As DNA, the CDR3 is TGTGCCAGCAGTCCCAACAGACAGGGGCGCAATTATCCACCCCTCCACTTT. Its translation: CASSPNRQGRNYPPLHF.

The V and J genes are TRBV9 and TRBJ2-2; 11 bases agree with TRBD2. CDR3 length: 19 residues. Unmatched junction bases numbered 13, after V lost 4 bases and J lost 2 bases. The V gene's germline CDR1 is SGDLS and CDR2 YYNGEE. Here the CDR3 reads CASSPLPLAGGYNTGELFF. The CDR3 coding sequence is TGTGCCAGCAGCCCCTTGCCTCTAGCGGGGGGCTACAACACCGGGGAGCTGTTTTTT.

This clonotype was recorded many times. CDR3 loop: CSYSTSFNEQFF. The DNA of the CDR3 is TGCAGCTACTCGACTAGCTTCAATGAGCAGTTCTTC. The J gene is TRBJ2-1, the V gene TRBV29-1; TRBD2 matches 7 bases. Unmatched junction bases numbered 7, after V lost 8 bases and J lost 6 bases. CDR1 is SQVTM, CDR2 ANQGSEA, per germline. The CDR3 loop spans 12 amino acids.

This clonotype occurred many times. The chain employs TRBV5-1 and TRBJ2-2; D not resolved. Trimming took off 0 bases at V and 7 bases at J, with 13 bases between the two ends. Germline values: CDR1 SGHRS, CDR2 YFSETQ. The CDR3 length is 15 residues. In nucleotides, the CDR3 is TGCGCCAGCAGCTTGGTCTCCAATCCGAGCGGGGAGCTGTTTTTT. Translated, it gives CASSLVSNPSGELFF.

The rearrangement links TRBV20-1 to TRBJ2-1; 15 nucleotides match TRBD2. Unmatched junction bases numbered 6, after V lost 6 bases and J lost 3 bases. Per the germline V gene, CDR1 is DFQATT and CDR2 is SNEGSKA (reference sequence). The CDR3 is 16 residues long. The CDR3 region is CSAPRTSGGVYNEQFF. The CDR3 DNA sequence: TGCAGTGCCCCCCGGACTAGCGGGGGGGTCTACAATGAGCAGTTCTTC.

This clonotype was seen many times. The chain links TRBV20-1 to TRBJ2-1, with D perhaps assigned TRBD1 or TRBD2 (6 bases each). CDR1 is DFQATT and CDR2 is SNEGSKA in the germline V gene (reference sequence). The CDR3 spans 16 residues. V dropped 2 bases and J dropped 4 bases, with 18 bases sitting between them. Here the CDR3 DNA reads TGCAGTGCTAGAAACCCCGGGGGCCGGATTTACAATGAGCAGTTCTTC. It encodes CSARNPGGRIYNEQFF.

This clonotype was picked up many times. DNA for the CDR3: TGCGCCAGCAGCTTGGCTGCCCCCCTTAATTCACCCCTCCACTTT. As protein: CASSLAAPLNSPLHF. The chain carries TRBV5-1 and TRBJ1-6; D call uncertain. This CDR3 contains 15 residues. In germline, CDR1 is SGHRS, CDR2 YFSETQ. V was pared by 0 bases and J by 6 bases, with 10 bases between.

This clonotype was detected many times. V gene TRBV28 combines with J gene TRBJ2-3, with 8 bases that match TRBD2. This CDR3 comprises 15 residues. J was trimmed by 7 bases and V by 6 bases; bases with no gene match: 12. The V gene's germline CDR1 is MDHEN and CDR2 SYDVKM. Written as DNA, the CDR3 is TGTGCCAGCAGCGGGGGGGCCGGGATAAGGTATACGCAGTATTTT. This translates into CASSGGAGIRYTQYF.

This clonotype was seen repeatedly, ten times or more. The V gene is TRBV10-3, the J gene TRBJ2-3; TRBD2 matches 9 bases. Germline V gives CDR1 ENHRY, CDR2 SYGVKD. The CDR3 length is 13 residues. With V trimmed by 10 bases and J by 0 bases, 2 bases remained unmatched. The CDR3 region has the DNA TGTGCCAGCGGGGGGGCGAGCACAGATACGCAGTATTTT. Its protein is CASGGASTDTQYF.

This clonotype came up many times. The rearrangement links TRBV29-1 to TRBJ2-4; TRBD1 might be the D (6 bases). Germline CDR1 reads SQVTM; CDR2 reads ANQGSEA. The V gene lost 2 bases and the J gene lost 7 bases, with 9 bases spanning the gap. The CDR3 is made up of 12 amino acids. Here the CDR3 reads CSVEQGTNIQYF. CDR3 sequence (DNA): TGCAGCGTTGAACAGGGGACGAACATTCAGTACTTC.

CDR3 nucleotides: TGTGCCAGCAGCCAGACAGGGTATGGCTACACCTTC. Residues: CASSQTGYGYTF. The chain is built from TRBV3-1 and TRBJ1-2; 7 bases line up with TRBD1. CDR3 length: 12 amino acids. V dropped 3 bases and J dropped 5; count of bases not matched to a gene: 0. CDR1 and CDR2 from the germline V gene are LGHDT and YNNKEL (reference sequence).

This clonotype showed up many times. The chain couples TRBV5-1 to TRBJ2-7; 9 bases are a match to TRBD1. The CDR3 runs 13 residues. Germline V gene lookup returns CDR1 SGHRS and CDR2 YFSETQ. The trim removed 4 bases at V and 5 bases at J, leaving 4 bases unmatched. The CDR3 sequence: CASSRGQGDEQYF. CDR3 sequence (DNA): TGCGCCAGCAGCCGGGGACAGGGTGACGAGCAGTACTTC. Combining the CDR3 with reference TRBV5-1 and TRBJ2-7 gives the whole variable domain KAGVTQTPRYLIKTRGQQVTLSCSPISGHRSVSWYQQTPGQGLQFLFEYFSETQRNKGNFPGRFSGRQFSNSRSEMNVSTLELGDSALYLCASSRGQGDEQYFGPGTRLTVT.

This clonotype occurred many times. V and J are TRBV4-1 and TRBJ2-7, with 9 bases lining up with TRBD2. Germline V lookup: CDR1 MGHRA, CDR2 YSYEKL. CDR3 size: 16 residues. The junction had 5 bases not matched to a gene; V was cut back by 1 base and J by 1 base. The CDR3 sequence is CASSQAWLAGSYEQYF. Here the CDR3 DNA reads TGCGCCAGCAGCCAAGCTTGGCTAGCGGGGTCCTACGAGCAGTACTTC.

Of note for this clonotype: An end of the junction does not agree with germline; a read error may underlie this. CDR3 nucleotides: TGTGCCAGCAGCCGACGGGGGGCCAGCAACGAGCAGTACTTC. This codes for CASSRRGASNEQYF. This chain connects TRBV5-1 to TRBJ2-7, with a possible D match to TRBD2 (7 bases). CDR3 length: 14 amino acids. The germline CDR1 and CDR2 sequences are SGHRS and YFSETQ.